This T cell receptor (beta chain) was observed in a study of vaccination and CD4 T cells after COVID-19. General study findings and limits: The study sampled relatively few convalescent patients and omitted early post-infection timepoints.

Treatment reported: roughly 11-day PBMC culture with coronavirus spike peptide pools or control peptides (ViraFEST assay). One should note that the unexposed donor's CD4+ T cells were collected before the COVID-19 pandemic (2011-2018). ViraFEST relied on peptide pools to expand antigen-specific T cells; the TCRs were sequenced afterward. As to this clonotype: Antigen unknown.

CDR1 DFQATT and CDR2 SNEGSKA come from the germline V gene (reference sequence). Deletions cut 5 bases from V and 2 bases from J, with 15 bases between. The CDR3 contains 15 residues. The Oncomine TCR Beta short-read assay was what sequenced the DNA obtained from cultured CD4+ T cells. Via MiXCR, TCRdb re-called the PCR reads, giving one row per CDR3 protein. The table shows fewer than 7,500 distinct CDR3 sequences, with about 41% occurring only once. This TCR was sampled from a human donor in good health. The chain employs TRBV20-1 and TRBJ2-2, with D tentatively TRBD1 or TRBD2 (5 bases each). Sequencing was carried out using CD4+ T cells from blood, cultured in vitro. The DNA of the CDR3 is TGCAGTGCTGCCAATCGGGGCCTTAACACCGGGGAGCTGTTTTTT. Protein sequence: CSAANRGLNTGELFF.